This record looks at one T cell receptor (beta chain) sequence and its context. The entry originates in a study of shared clonotypes between healthy human individuals. Profiling relied on immunoSEQ multiplex PCR, and the TCRdb table lists in-frame clones only, not all of them. The repertoire holds 800,000 to 1,200,000 clones, about 84% seen once, with 0.5% to 0.6% in the top ten. Germline CDR1 and CDR2: SGHVS and FNYEAQ. The CDR3 has 13 residues. The V end was cut by 5 bases, the J end by 7 bases, with 14 bases between. Sequencing was done on a sample of memory CD4+ T cells from PBMCs. Subset defined: CD45RA-negative fraction. V and J are TRBV7-6 and TRBJ2-5; possibly TRBD1 for D (6 bases). This TCR derives from a man between 18 and 35 years old in good health. Some clones in this sample may be carry-over from other donors' samples. In DNA form, the CDR3 reads TGTGCCAGCAGCCCAGATCCAGGGGTGACCCAGTACTTC. Protein product: CASSPDPGVTQYF.